These 19 T cell receptor beta chains were sequenced from one sample in a study of molecular identifiers for immune sequencing clone quantification. One entry per CDR3 protein, called by TCRdb with MiXCR from the PCR reads. In the table there are around 480,000 distinct CDR3 sequences, less than 30% of which are singletons. The sequencing input was naive CD8+ T cells from blood, with Jurkat cell RNA spiked in. Subset meaning: FACS-sorted CD8+CD4-CCR7+CD45RA+ naive T cells. Receptors were obtained from a human donor in good health. Some libraries in this study had Jurkat cell RNA spiked in.

About this clonotype: This sequence may be a read error, since a much larger clone differs from it by one base. The chain combines TRBV29-1 with TRBJ1-1; the D gene is possibly TRBD1 (6 bases). Trimming stripped 1 base from V and 4 bases from J, with 13 bases between. The CDR3 contains 14 residues. CDR1 and CDR2 (germline): SQVTM, ANQGSEA. The CDR3 is CSVEGQASSTEAFF. DNA of the CDR3: TGCAGCGTTGAAGGACAGGCCAGTAGCACTGAAGCTTTCTTT. The complete variable domain, with remaining parts taken from reference TRBV29-1 and TRBJ1-1, reads SAVISQKPSRDICQRGTSLTIQCQVDSQVTMMFWYRQQPGQSLTLIATANQGSEATYESGFVIDKFPISRPNLTFSTLTVSNMSPEDSSIYLCSVEGQASSTEAFFGQGTRLTVV.

In regard to this clonotype: One junction end does not reproduce the germline sequence, and a read error may be involved. The chain recombines TRBV18 with TRBJ1-1; D is possibly TRBD1 (5 bases). Per germline, CDR1 KGHSH and CDR2 LQKENI. The CDR3 consists of 15 residues. The CDR3: CASSSPEGVNTEAFF. Written as DNA, the CDR3 is TGTGCCAGCTCATCACCTGAAGGGGTCAACACTGAAGCTTTCTTT.

The CDR3 spells CASSQARTVETQYF. In DNA form, the CDR3 reads TGTGCCAGCAGTCAAGCTAGGACAGTTGAGACCCAGTACTTC. The rearrangement uses TRBV12-3 or TRBV12-4 and TRBJ2-5; possibly TRBD1 for D (6 bases). Trimming took 5 bases from V and 5 from J, leaving 15 bases between them. The CDR3 totals 14 residues.

This clonotype has a count of ten or more. The chain combines TRBV29-1 with TRBJ1-3, with unresolved D. Trimming left V 5 bases short and J 0 bases short, with 5 bases between. This CDR3 is 12 amino acids long. The germline V gene encodes CDR1 SQVTM and CDR2 ANQGSEA. CDR3 sequence reads: CSVPGSGNTIYF. In nucleotides, the CDR3 is TGCAGCGTTCCGGGCTCTGGAAACACCATATATTTT.

This clonotype was detected ten times or more. J is TRBJ1-2 and V is TRBV3-1; D unclear. Trimming took off 0 bases at V and 2 bases at J, with 7 bases between the two ends. The CDR3 spans 14 residues. Germline CDR1 is LGHDT and CDR2 is YNNKEL (reference sequence). The CDR3 coding sequence is TGTGCCAGCAGCCAAGAGTACACAAACTATGGCTACACCTTC. It is translated as CASSQEYTNYGYTF.

The V and J genes are TRBV10-3 and TRBJ2-7, with D perhaps TRBD1 (7 bases). The CDR3 covers 13 residues. The germline V and J ends were trimmed by 5 bases and 4 bases, with 12 bases remaining between them. Germline V gene lookup returns CDR1 ENHRY and CDR2 SYGVKD. CDR3 in amino acids: CAISPRGAYEQYF. The CDR3 region has the DNA TGTGCCATCAGTCCCAGGGGGGCGTACGAGCAGTACTTC.

This clonotype has a count of ten or more. The V call is TRBV29-1, the J call TRBJ1-1; possible D gene TRBD1, 5 bases. The CDR3 length is 13 residues. In germline, CDR1 is SQVTM, CDR2 ANQGSEA. V was clipped by 5 bases and J by 7 bases, with 17 bases between them. Here the CDR3 DNA reads TGCAGCGTTATTACTTTTTCGACAGATGAAGCTTTCTTT. Its protein is CSVITFSTDEAFF.

Comments on this clonotype: Here the CDR3 omits its conserved ending phenylalanine or tryptophan, so a read error is the likely source. The chain combines TRBV7-9 with TRBJ2-5; D not resolved. This CDR3 comprises 12 residues. The V and J ends lost 7 bases and 3 bases respectively, with 9 bases between them. CDR1 and CDR2 (germline): SEHNR, FQNEAQ (reference sequence). In DNA, the CDR3 is TGTGCCAGCACCATGCTGGAAGAGACCCAGTACCTC. Amino acid sequence: CASTMLEETQYL.

This chain joins TRBV24-1 and TRBJ1-1; TRBD1 matches 7 bases. V was pared by 4 bases and J by 6 bases, with 10 bases of the junction left unmatched. CDR3 length: 15 residues. CDR1 and CDR2 (germline): KGHDR, SFDVKD. The CDR3 DNA reads TGTGCCACCAGTGACGCGAACACAGGGGTCGCTGAAGCTTTCTTT. Translation: CATSDANTGVAEAFF.

On this clonotype itself: One end of the junction fails to match germline, which may point to a read error. The V and J genes are TRBV6-6 and TRBJ2-5; 7 bases align to TRBD2. Germline CDR1 and CDR2: MNHNY and SVGAGI (reference sequence). This CDR3 comprises 15 residues. The CDR3 sequence: CASRIYRDYQEPQYF. The CDR3 DNA sequence: TGTGCCAGCAGAATATACCGGGACTACCAAGAGCCCCAGTACTTC.

The genes are TRBV4-1 and TRBJ2-3, with 10 bases lining up with TRBD2. With V trimmed by 1 base and J by 4 bases, 5 bases remained unmatched. Germline lookup yields CDR1 MGHRA and CDR2 YSYEKL. There are 16 residues in the CDR3. Here the CDR3 DNA reads TGCGCCAGCAGCCAAGGGGGGACTAGCGTTTCAGATACGCAGTATTTT. As protein: CASSQGGTSVSDTQYF.

The chain is built from TRBV19 and TRBJ1-3; D call uncertain. The CDR3 loop spans 15 amino acids. Deletions cut 2 bases from V and 9 bases from J, with 17 bases between. Per the germline V gene, CDR1 is LNHDA and CDR2 is SQIVND (reference sequence). CDR3 DNA sequence: TGTGCCAGTAGTATATCGTGGGGATCTGGAGGCACCATATATTTT. It is translated as CASSISWGSGGTIYF.

The chain has TRBV20-1 and TRBJ2-2; D unresolved. In germline, CDR1 is DFQATT, CDR2 SNEGSKA (reference sequence). This CDR3 comprises 14 residues. V lost 3 bases and J 6 bases, leaving 14 bases between the germline ends. CDR3 DNA sequence: TGCAGTGCTAGTGATTGGCGGAGCGCCGGGGAGCTGTTTTTT. This encodes CSASDWRSAGELFF.

V gene TRBV27 combines with J gene TRBJ1-2; 8 nucleotides match TRBD1. V trimming: 5 bases; J trimming: 4 bases; junction bases outside the gene matches: 12. CDR3 length: 16 residues. Germline CDR1 MNHEY, CDR2 SMNVEV (reference sequence). The CDR3 reads CASSTTGAYLSYGYTF. The CDR3 DNA is TGTGCCAGCAGTACGACAGGGGCCTATCTCTCCTATGGCTACACCTTC.

Regarding this clonotype: One end of the junction varies from germline; a read error may be responsible. The chain carries TRBV20-1 and TRBJ2-7; D is ambiguous. This CDR3 region has 14 residues. The V gene's germline CDR1 is DFQATT and CDR2 SNEGSKA (reference sequence). The CDR3 is CSGSSSAGPYEPSF. For the CDR3, the DNA is TGCAGTGGCAGTAGTTCGGCCGGCCCCTACGAGCCGTCCTTC.

This clonotype was detected only a few times. The CDR3 DNA sequence: TGTGCCAGCAGTTTACTAGGTGAGGGTAGCGGGGGTCTCGAGCAGTACTTC. This translates into CASSLLGEGSGGLEQYF. This chain uses TRBV27 with TRBJ2-7; 9 positions match TRBD2. The germline CDR1 and CDR2 sequences are MNHEY and SMNVEV (reference sequence). V lost 2 bases to trimming and J lost 6 bases; unmatched junction nucleotides: 14. The CDR3 consists of 17 residues.

This clonotype showed up just a few times. This sequence joins TRBV4-2 and TRBJ1-1; tentatively, D is TRBD1 (5 bases). Trimming pared 0 bases from V and 10 bases from J, leaving 9 bases between. Per the germline V gene, CDR1 is LGHNA and CDR2 is YNFKEQ. The CDR3 runs to 12 residues. The CDR3 nucleotides read TGTGCCAGCAGCCAAGACGGCGGGGCAGCTTTCTTT. This codes for CASSQDGGAAFF.

About this clonotype itself: A read error may be the cause here, since a much bigger clone is one base away. Likely a read error: the CDR3 ends without its conserved phenylalanine or tryptophan. The V gene is TRBV6-5, the J gene TRBJ1-1; D is uncertain. Germline V gives CDR1 MNHEY, CDR2 SVGAGI. V gave up 4 bases and J gave up 3 bases, with 9 bases separating them. CDR3 size: 13 residues. The CDR3 nucleotides are TGTGCCAGCAGTTCCCCCCGGGACACTGAAGCTTTCTCT. It codes for CASSSPRDTEAFS.

This clonotype appeared many times. This rearrangement joins TRBV28 to TRBJ2-7; no clear D. The CDR3 sequence is 10 residues long. The V gene's germline CDR1 is MDHEN and CDR2 SYDVKM. V was cut by 8 bases and J by 0 bases, with 2 bases left in between. The DNA for the CDR3 is TGTGCCAGCGGCTCCTACGAGCAGTACTTC. Translating it yields CASGSYEQYF.